The entry below describes one TCR beta chain. All enrollees were roughly 18 to 89 years old and from 24 US areas. How the authors handled the data: The assay estimated nucleated cells by amplifying reference gene primers. Data came from immunoSEQ multiplex PCR; TCRdb stores just in-frame clones and leaves some out. The V and J calls and clone size are taken from that table; D and trimming were inferred from the DNA. The data show about 170,000 clones, around 83% seen once. The sample originates from a study of blood T cell repertoires in COVID-19. Study-wide background: Samples representing acute and convalescent COVID-19 were sourced from the United States, Italy and Spain.

The CDR3 runs to 15 residues. Germline V gene lookup returns CDR1 MDHEN and CDR2 SYDVKM. The V end was cut by 10 bases, the J end by 7 bases, with 23 bases between. This sequence was found in a woman between 50 and 59 years old in a cohort exposed to, infected with or recovered from COVID-19 (not recorded which). Source material: PBMCs or T cells enriched from blood (not recorded which). The chain links TRBV28 to TRBJ2-1; TRBD1 is a possible D gene (6 bases). As DNA, the CDR3 is TGTGCCACTGAGGGCCGGGACACCAGACGGAATGAGCAGTTCTTC. It yields the protein CATEGRDTRRNEQFF.